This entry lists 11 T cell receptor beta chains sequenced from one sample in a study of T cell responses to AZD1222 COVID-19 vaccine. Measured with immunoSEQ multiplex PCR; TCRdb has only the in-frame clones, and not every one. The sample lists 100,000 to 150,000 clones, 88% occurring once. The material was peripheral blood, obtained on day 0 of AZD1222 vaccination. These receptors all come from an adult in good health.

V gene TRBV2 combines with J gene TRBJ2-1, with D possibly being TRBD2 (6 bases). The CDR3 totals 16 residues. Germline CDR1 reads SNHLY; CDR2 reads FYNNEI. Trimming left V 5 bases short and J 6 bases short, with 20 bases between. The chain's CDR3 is CASSTLGGPSLNEQFF. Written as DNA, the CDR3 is TGTGCCAGCAGTACCTTGGGGGGTCCAAGTCTCAATGAGCAGTTCTTC.

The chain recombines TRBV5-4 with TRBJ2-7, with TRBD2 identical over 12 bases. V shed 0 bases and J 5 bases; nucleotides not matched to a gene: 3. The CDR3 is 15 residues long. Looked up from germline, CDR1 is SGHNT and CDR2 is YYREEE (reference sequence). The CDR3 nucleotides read TGTGCCAGCAGCTTGGGGACTAGCGGGATCGACGAGCAGTACTTC. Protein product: CASSLGTSGIDEQYF.

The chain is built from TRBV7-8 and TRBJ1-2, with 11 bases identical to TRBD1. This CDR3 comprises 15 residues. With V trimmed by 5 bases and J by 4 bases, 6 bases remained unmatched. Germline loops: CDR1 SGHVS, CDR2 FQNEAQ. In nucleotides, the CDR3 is TGTGCCAGCAGCGTGGGACAGGGGGGGGCCTATGGCTACACCTTC. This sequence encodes CASSVGQGGAYGYTF.

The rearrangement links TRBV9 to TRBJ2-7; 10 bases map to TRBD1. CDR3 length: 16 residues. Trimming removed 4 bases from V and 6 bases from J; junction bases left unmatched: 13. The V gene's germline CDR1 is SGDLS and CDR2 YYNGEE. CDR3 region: CASSPRHGQGEGEQYF. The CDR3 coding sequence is TGTGCCAGCAGCCCCCGACATGGACAGGGGGAAGGCGAGCAGTACTTC.

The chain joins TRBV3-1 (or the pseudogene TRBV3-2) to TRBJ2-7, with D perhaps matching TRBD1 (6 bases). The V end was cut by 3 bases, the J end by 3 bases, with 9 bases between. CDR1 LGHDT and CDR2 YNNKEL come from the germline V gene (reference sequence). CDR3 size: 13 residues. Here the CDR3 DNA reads TGTGCCAGCAGCCAGGCCAGGGGCTACGAGCAGTACTTC. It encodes CASSQARGYEQYF.

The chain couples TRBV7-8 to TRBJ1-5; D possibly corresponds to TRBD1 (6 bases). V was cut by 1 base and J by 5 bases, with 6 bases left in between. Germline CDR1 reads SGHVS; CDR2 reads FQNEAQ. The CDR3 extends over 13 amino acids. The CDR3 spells CASSLGTDQPQHF. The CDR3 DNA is TGTGCCAGCAGCTTAGGGACAGATCAGCCCCAGCATTTT.

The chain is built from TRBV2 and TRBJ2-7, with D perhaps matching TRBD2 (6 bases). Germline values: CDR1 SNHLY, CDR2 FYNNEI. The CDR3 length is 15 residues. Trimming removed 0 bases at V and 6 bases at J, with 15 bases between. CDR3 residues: CASSEAGVLAGEQYF. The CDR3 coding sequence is TGTGCCAGCAGTGAAGCGGGGGTACTAGCTGGCGAGCAGTACTTC. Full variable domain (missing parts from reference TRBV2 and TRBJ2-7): EPEVTQTPSHQVTQMGQEVILRCVPISNHLYFYWYRQILGQKVEFLVSFYNNEISEKSEIFDDQFSVERPDGSNFTLKIRSTKLEDSAMYFCASSEAGVLAGEQYFGPGTRLTVT.

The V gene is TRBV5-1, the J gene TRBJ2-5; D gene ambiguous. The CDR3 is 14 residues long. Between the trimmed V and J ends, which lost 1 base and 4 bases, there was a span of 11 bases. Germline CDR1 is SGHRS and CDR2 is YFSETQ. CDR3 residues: CASSLMGPAETQYF. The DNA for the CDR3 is TGCGCCAGCAGCTTGATGGGTCCGGCAGAGACCCAGTACTTC. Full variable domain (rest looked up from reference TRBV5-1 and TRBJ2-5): KAGVTQTPRYLIKTRGQQVTLSCSPISGHRSVSWYQQTPGQGLQFLFEYFSETQRNKGNFPGRFSGRQFSNSRSEMNVSTLELGDSALYLCASSLMGPAETQYFGPGTRLLVL.

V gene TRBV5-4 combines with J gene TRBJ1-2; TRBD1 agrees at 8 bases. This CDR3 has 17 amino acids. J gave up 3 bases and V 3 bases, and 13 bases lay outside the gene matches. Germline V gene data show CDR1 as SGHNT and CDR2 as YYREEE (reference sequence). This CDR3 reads CASSSGQAQLTDYGYTF. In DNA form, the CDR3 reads TGTGCCAGCAGCTCGGGACAGGCCCAGCTAACTGACTATGGCTACACCTTC.

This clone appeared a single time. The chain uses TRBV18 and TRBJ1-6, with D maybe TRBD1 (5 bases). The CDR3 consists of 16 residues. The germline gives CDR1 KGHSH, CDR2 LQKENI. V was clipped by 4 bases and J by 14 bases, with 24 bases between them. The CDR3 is CASSHSPQGQHITLHF. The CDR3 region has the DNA TGTGCCAGCTCACATAGTCCCCAGGGCCAGCACATCACCCTCCACTTT.

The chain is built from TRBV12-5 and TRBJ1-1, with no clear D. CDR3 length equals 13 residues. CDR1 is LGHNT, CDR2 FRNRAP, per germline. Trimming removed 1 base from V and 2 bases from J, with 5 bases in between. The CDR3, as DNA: TGTGCTAGTGGTTTGGAACACAACACTGAAGCTTTCTTT. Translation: CASGLEHNTEAFF. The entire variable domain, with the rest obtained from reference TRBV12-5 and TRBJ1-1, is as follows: DARVTQTPRHKVTEMGQEVTMRCQPILGHNTVFWYRQTMMQGLELLAYFRNRAPLDDSGMPKDRFSAEMPDATLATLKIQPSEPRDSAVYFCASGLEHNTEAFFGQGTRLTVV.